These 30 T cell receptor beta chains came from one sample sequenced in a study of shared clonotypes between healthy human individuals. The repertoire was sequenced with immunoSEQ multiplex PCR; TCRdb's copy has only in-frame clones and lacks some. The data contain approximately 590,000 clones, about 95% of them singletons. Terminally differentiated effector memory CD45RA+ cells were left out of the naive CD8 fraction, which was CD45RO-negative and positively selected for CCR7. Sequencing was performed on naive CD8+ T cells sorted from blood. The receptors originated from a woman between 25 and 40 years old in good health.

The rearrangement links TRBV5-5 to TRBJ1-2; the D is unclear. The CDR3 is 13 amino acids. V dropped 5 bases and J dropped 2 bases, with 10 bases sitting between them. Germline CDR1 is SGHKS and CDR2 is YYEKEE (reference sequence). The DNA of the CDR3 is TGTGCCAGCAGTACCACAGACAACTATGGCTACACCTTC. Translated, it gives CASSTTDNYGYTF. Supplemented by reference TRBV5-5 and TRBJ1-2, the full variable domain reads DAGVTQSPTHLIKTRGQQVTLRCSPISGHKSVSWYQQVLGQGPQFIFQYYEKEERGRGNFPDRFSARQFPNYSSELNVNALLLGDSALYLCASSTTDNYGYTFGSGTRLTVV.

This chain uses TRBV28 with TRBJ1-1; D is possibly TRBD1 (5 bases). The CDR3 runs to 17 residues. V was pared by 1 base and J by 0 bases, with 15 bases between. CDR1 MDHEN and CDR2 SYDVKM come from the germline V gene. For the CDR3, the DNA is TGTGCCAGCAGTTTATCAAGGGGTGGTACTTTGAACACTGAAGCTTTCTTT. Translated, it gives CASSLSRGGTLNTEAFF.

The gene calls are TRBV27 and TRBJ2-2, with D possibly being TRBD2 (6 bases). This CDR3 is 15 amino acids long. V lost 0 bases to trimming and J lost 2 bases, with 7 bases between them. Germline V lookup: CDR1 MNHEY, CDR2 SMNVEV (reference sequence). The CDR3 nucleotides are TGTGCCAGCAGTTTATCCGGGAGAAACACCGGGGAGCTGTTTTTT. The encoded protein is CASSLSGRNTGELFF.

The CDR3 DNA reads as TGCGCCAGCAGCTTGGGACAGGGCGTTTTTGGAACTAATGAAAAACTGTTTTTT. As protein: CASSLGQGVFGTNEKLFF. The V gene is TRBV5-1, the J gene TRBJ1-4, with 7 bases that match TRBD1. CDR3 length: 18 amino acids. The V and J ends lost 0 bases and 1 base, in that order; junction bases with no gene match: 9. Per the germline V gene, CDR1 is SGHRS and CDR2 is YFSETQ.

This chain joins TRBV7-6 and TRBJ2-7; perhaps TRBD1 as D (5 bases). The germline CDR1 and CDR2 sequences are SGHVS and FNYEAQ. The germline V and J ends were trimmed by 5 bases and 3 bases, with 14 bases remaining between them. This CDR3 spans 14 amino acids. The CDR3 DNA follows: TGTGCCAGCAGCCCCATGTCAGGGTTCTACGAGCAGTACTTC. Translating gives CASSPMSGFYEQYF.

J is TRBJ2-1 and V is TRBV30, with 8 bases matching TRBD2. Germline values: CDR1 GTSNPN, CDR2 SVGIG (reference sequence). The V segment lost 4 bases and the J segment 8 bases; nucleotides outside the gene matches: 10. The CDR3 sequence is 14 residues long. This CDR3 is CAWTPTAGVDEQFF. Here the CDR3 DNA reads TGTGCCTGGACCCCAACAGCGGGAGTCGATGAGCAGTTCTTC.

A note on this clone: An end of the junction differs from the germline gene, which may be a read error. The chain joins TRBV28 to TRBJ2-1, with 10 bases matching TRBD2. Germline V gives CDR1 MDHEN, CDR2 SYDVKM. The length of the CDR3 is 16 residues. The CDR3 loop reads CASCFGAAGGPREQFF. The CDR3 DNA reads as TGTGCCAGCTGTTTTGGTGCAGCGGGAGGGCCAAGGGAGCAGTTCTTC.

V gene TRBV4-1 combines with J gene TRBJ2-7; 9 nucleotides match TRBD2. J gave up 6 bases and V 3 bases, and 9 bases lay outside the gene matches. Per the germline V gene, CDR1 is MGHRA and CDR2 is YSYEKL. CDR3 length: 15 amino acids. The CDR3 reads CASSQVSGSGSEQYF. The DNA of the CDR3 is TGCGCCAGCAGCCAGGTTAGCGGGAGTGGGTCCGAGCAGTACTTC.

This CDR3 is CASSPSGVGSYEQYF. CDR3 sequence (DNA): TGTGCCAGCAGTCCGTCGGGGGTCGGCTCCTACGAGCAGTACTTC. V gene TRBV28 combines with J gene TRBJ2-7, with a possible D match to TRBD2 (6 bases). Germline CDR1 is MDHEN and CDR2 is SYDVKM. The V end lost 5 bases, the J end lost 0 bases, and 14 bases lay between the germline ends. The CDR3 has 15 residues.

This chain connects TRBV5-1 to TRBJ1-2; D is ambiguous. V lost 2 bases, J lost 3 bases, and 14 bases lay in between. The CDR3 is 15 residues long. The V gene's germline CDR1 is SGHRS and CDR2 YFSETQ. The CDR3 DNA sequence: TGCGCCAGCAGCTTTGCCTCTCCGACGGACTATGGCTACACCTTC. Protein: CASSFASPTDYGYTF.

This clone was detected only once. The chain joins TRBV5-6 to TRBJ1-3; D possibly corresponds to TRBD1 (6 bases). The CDR3 has 15 residues. V lost 3 bases, J lost 0 bases, and 10 bases lay in between. Germline V gene sequence: CDR1 SGHDT, CDR2 YYEEEE. The CDR3 is CASSWGTSSGNTIYF. DNA for the CDR3: TGTGCCAGCAGCTGGGGGACAAGCTCTGGAAACACCATATATTTT.

The chain carries TRBV5-6 and TRBJ2-7; the D is unclear. This CDR3 spans 16 amino acids. The V end lost 4 bases, the J end lost 1 base, and 18 bases lay between the germline ends. Germline V lookup: CDR1 SGHDT, CDR2 YYEEEE. The CDR3 DNA is TGTGCCAGCAGCCCCCCAACCCACTACCATTCCTACGAGCAGTACTTC. Amino acids: CASSPPTHYHSYEQYF.

This chain joins TRBV20-1 and TRBJ1-5; no clear D. The V gene's germline CDR1 is DFQATT and CDR2 SNEGSKA (reference sequence). The CDR3 loop spans 10 amino acids. The V end lost 5 bases, the J end lost 6 bases, and 5 bases lay between the germline ends. The CDR3 spells CSAGVQPQHF. CDR3 nucleotide sequence: TGCAGTGCTGGGGTTCAGCCCCAGCATTTT.

The chain is built from TRBV10-1 and TRBJ2-3; D may be TRBD2 (6 bases). The CDR3 spans 13 residues. V lost 3 bases to trimming and J lost 3 bases, with 7 bases between them. CDR1 is WNHNN, CDR2 SYGVQD, per germline (reference sequence). CDR3 nucleotides: TGCGCCAGCAGTGACGCGGGAACAGATACGCAGTATTTT. Translation: CASSDAGTDTQYF.

This clone was detected only once. The genes are TRBV5-1 and TRBJ1-4; 7 bases align to TRBD1. Unmatched junction bases numbered 8, after V lost 5 bases and J lost 4 bases. Germline values: CDR1 SGHRS, CDR2 YFSETQ. The CDR3 covers 15 residues. DNA of the CDR3: TGCGCCAGCAGAAGCGACGACAGGGATAATGAAAAACTGTTTTTT. It codes for CASRSDDRDNEKLFF.

The chain links TRBV2 to TRBJ2-3, with D perhaps TRBD1 or TRBD2 (5 bases each). Trimming took 3 bases from V and 3 from J, leaving 13 bases between them. This CDR3 is built from 15 residues. Germline V gene lookup returns CDR1 SNHLY and CDR2 FYNNEI. CDR3 in amino acids: CASSDGAGRTDTQYF. Written as DNA, the CDR3 is TGTGCCAGCAGTGATGGGGCGGGTCGAACAGATACGCAGTATTTT.

The rearrangement joins TRBV7-6 to TRBJ2-1, with 8 nucleotides matching TRBD2. Germline V gene data show CDR1 as SGHVS and CDR2 as FNYEAQ. This CDR3 comprises 17 residues. V trimming: 1 base; J trimming: 5 bases; junction bases outside the gene matches: 10. CDR3 in amino acids: CASSLGRGTSSHNEQFF. In DNA, the CDR3 is TGTGCCAGCAGCTTAGGGAGGGGGACTAGTTCTCACAATGAGCAGTTCTTC.

The chain combines TRBV28 with TRBJ1-2; D is ambiguous. Per the germline V gene, CDR1 is MDHEN and CDR2 is SYDVKM. CDR3 length: 14 residues. Trimming left V 7 bases short and J 6 bases short, with 18 bases between. CDR3 in DNA: TGTGCCAGCACCCGGCACTTGGGTTTGGATGGCTACACCTTC. Translated, it gives CASTRHLGLDGYTF.

This chain links TRBV28 with TRBJ1-4; tentative D call: TRBD1 (5 bases). The CDR3 runs 16 residues. The ends were cut back, 1 base at V and 2 bases at J, with 11 bases in the middle. Germline lookup yields CDR1 MDHEN and CDR2 SYDVKM. The CDR3 DNA reads TGTGCCAGCAGTTTATATCGGGGGGAGACTAATGAAAAACTGTTTTTT. Its protein product is CASSLYRGETNEKLFF.

V is TRBV4-1 and J is TRBJ2-1, with 12 bases aligning to TRBD1. Germline CDR1 MGHRA, CDR2 YSYEKL. This CDR3 has 17 residues. V shed 0 bases, J shed 8 bases, and the junction held 8 bases outside the gene matches. CDR3 coding DNA: TGCGCCAGCAGCCAAGATACTCCCGGGACAGGGGGCGATGAGCAGTTCTTC. Protein sequence: CASSQDTPGTGGDEQFF.

This chain joins TRBV5-4 and TRBJ2-7; D unresolved. The germline CDR1 and CDR2 sequences are SGHNT and YYREEE (reference sequence). The CDR3 loop spans 13 amino acids. Trimming removed 0 bases at V and 2 bases at J, with 6 bases between. The CDR3 here is CASSLGPTYEQYF. The CDR3 region has the DNA TGTGCCAGCAGCTTGGGCCCAACCTACGAGCAGTACTTC.

The J gene is TRBJ2-1, the V gene TRBV5-8, with D maybe TRBD2 (5 bases). Germline assignment: CDR1 SGHTS and CDR2 YDEGEE. There are 14 residues in the CDR3. The germline V and J ends were trimmed by 1 base and 4 bases, with 9 bases remaining between them. The DNA of the CDR3 is TGTGCCAGCAGCTTGCCGGGGAGTTACAATGAGCAGTTCTTC. It encodes CASSLPGSYNEQFF.

This chain joins TRBV10-1 and TRBJ2-3; 8 bases are a match to TRBD1. The CDR3 loop spans 17 amino acids. From germline, CDR1 is WNHNN and CDR2 SYGVQD (reference sequence). Losses at the gene ends were 3 bases for V and 2 bases for J; bases not matched to a gene: 10. The CDR3 loop reads CASSDPGQGAITDTQYF. For the CDR3, the DNA is TGCGCCAGCAGTGACCCAGGACAGGGAGCCATCACAGATACGCAGTATTTT.

Here the CDR3 reads CASSFLSGREEDTQYF. The CDR3 DNA sequence: TGTGCCAGCAGTTTCCTTAGCGGGAGGGAGGAAGATACGCAGTATTTT. The J gene is TRBJ2-3, the V gene TRBV27; the match to TRBD2 covers 11 bases. The CDR3 consists of 16 residues. The ends lost 3 bases at V and 5 bases at J; junction bases unmatched: 7. Per the germline V gene, CDR1 is MNHEY and CDR2 is SMNVEV (reference sequence).

The chain carries TRBV5-4 and TRBJ2-2; 11 bases are shared with TRBD1. The CDR3 runs to 12 residues. From germline, CDR1 is SGHNT and CDR2 YYREEE (reference sequence). V lost 4 bases to trimming and J lost 15 bases; unmatched junction nucleotides: 5. CDR3 nucleotides: TGTGCCAGCAGCCCTGGGACAGGGGGATTGTTTTTT. It codes for CASSPGTGGLFF.

The chain carries TRBV2 and TRBJ1-3; the D is unclear. Germline lookup yields CDR1 SNHLY and CDR2 FYNNEI. V shed 7 bases and J shed 4 bases, with 11 bases lying between them. The CDR3 extends over 13 amino acids. CDR3: CASNGVLGNTIYF. The CDR3 nucleotides are TGTGCCAGCAATGGGGTTCTCGGAAACACCATATATTTT. Complete variable domain (other parts from reference TRBV2 and TRBJ1-3): EPEVTQTPSHQVTQMGQEVILRCVPISNHLYFYWYRQILGQKVEFLVSFYNNEISEKSEIFDDQFSVERPDGSNFTLKIRSTKLEDSAMYFCASNGVLGNTIYFGEGSWLTVV.

A single count supports this clone. The chain carries TRBV6-1 and TRBJ1-1, with D tentatively TRBD1 (6 bases). Deletions cut 8 bases from V and 0 bases from J, with 10 bases between. CDR1 and CDR2 (germline): MNHNS, SASEGT. This CDR3 has 13 residues. The CDR3: CASLDSLNTEAFF. CDR3 coding DNA: TGTGCCAGCTTGGACAGCTTGAACACTGAAGCTTTCTTT.

The gene calls are TRBV7-9 and TRBJ1-2, with D hard to call. The CDR3 extends over 13 amino acids. Trimming cost V 3 bases and J 3 bases, with 8 bases left between them. The germline V gene encodes CDR1 SEHNR and CDR2 FQNEAQ (reference sequence). The CDR3 region has the DNA TGTGCCAGCAGCTTTCCCGGGGACTATGGCTACACCTTC. Encoded protein: CASSFPGDYGYTF.

The chain is built from TRBV13 and TRBJ2-3; 11 bases map to TRBD2. Germline loops: CDR1 PRHDT, CDR2 FYEKMQ (reference sequence). The length of the CDR3 is 19 residues. V lost 6 bases, J lost 0 bases, and 14 bases stayed unmatched. In nucleotides, the CDR3 is TGTGCCAGCAGTCCACAGACTAGCGGGGAGGGACCTAGCACAGATACGCAGTATTTT. This codes for CASSPQTSGEGPSTDTQYF.

This clone was seen a few times. The chain is built from TRBV6-5 and TRBJ1-1, with a tentative D call TRBD1 (6 bases). The CDR3 loop spans 14 amino acids. CDR1 is MNHEY and CDR2 is SVGAGI in the germline V gene. The ends were cut back, 6 bases at V and 3 bases at J, with 14 bases in the middle. The CDR3 spells CASSHLRGHTEAFF. CDR3 sequence (DNA): TGTGCCAGCAGCCACCTCAGGGGTCACACTGAAGCTTTCTTT.